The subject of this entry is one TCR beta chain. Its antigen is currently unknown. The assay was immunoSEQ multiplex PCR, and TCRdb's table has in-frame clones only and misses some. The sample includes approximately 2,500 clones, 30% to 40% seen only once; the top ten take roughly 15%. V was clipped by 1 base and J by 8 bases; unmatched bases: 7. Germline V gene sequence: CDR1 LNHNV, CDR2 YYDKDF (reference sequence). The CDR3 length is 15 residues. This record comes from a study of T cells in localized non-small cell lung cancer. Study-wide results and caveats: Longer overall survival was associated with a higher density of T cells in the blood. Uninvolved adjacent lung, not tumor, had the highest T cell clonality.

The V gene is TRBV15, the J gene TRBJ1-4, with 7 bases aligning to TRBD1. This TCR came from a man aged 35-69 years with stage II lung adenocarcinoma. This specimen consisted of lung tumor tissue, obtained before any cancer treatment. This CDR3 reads CATSRVRQGGEKLFF. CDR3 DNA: TGTGCCACCAGCAGAGTCAGACAGGGAGGCGAAAAACTGTTTTTT.